This TCR beta chain originates from a study of beta chain features in type 1 diabetes. Expressed TCRB transcripts were sequenced, since all the RNA that had been isolated was reverse transcribed. Naive, central memory and regulatory T cell samples produced a mean of about 4 million reads. Some clones are missing from TCRdb's copy, which holds only in-frame ones; the method was immunoSEQ multiplex PCR. In the table there are 500,000 to 650,000 clones, roughly 12% of which are singletons. Findings of the study overall: In comparison with healthy donors, patients had naive, central memory and Treg TCRB repertoires that appeared more similar. Type 1 diabetes patients had moderately but significantly shorter TCRB CDR3s in all four CD4+ subsets. More deletions and fewer insertions at VDJ junctions were seen in type 1 diabetes patients.

This clone was seen more than once but under ten times. Its antigen is not identified. This specimen includes other DNA sequences encoding the same CDR3. CDR3 length: 13 residues. The V end lost 2 bases, the J end lost 4 bases, and 9 bases lay between the germline ends. Germline lookup yields CDR1 GTSNPN and CDR2 SVGIG (reference sequence). This clonotype was sampled from a man aged 25-45 years with type 1 diabetes. Sequencing input: naive CD4+ T cells from blood. V is TRBV30 and J is TRBJ1-5; D is perhaps TRBD1 (5 bases). Here the CDR3 reads CAWSPGGNQPQHF. The CDR3 DNA reads TGTGCCTGGAGTCCCGGGGGAAATCAGCCCCAGCATTTT.